This TCR beta chain was sequenced for a study of T-cell memory formation after mild COVID-19. Study conclusions and caveats: The authors left the SARS-CoV-2 specificity of second-wave clones peaking on day 37 unconfirmed.

The CDR3 extends over 13 amino acids. This clonotype was counted only a few times. Its antigen is still unknown. One end of the junction does not line up with germline, which may come from a read error. TCRdb fed the 5' RACE reads into MiXCR, producing one record per CDR3 protein. The sample shows roughly 410,000 distinct CDR3 sequences, approximately 25% of them seen only once. Material: PBMCs or a T cell subset sorted from them (not recorded which). This receptor was obtained from an adult woman who had mild COVID-19 (a few samples of this study predate the infection). Cell type and time point are not known. V is TRBV23-1 and J is TRBJ2-5; D is perhaps TRBD1 or TRBD2 (5 bases each). TRBV23-1 is filed as an ORF, its function uncertain. CDR3 DNA sequence: TGCGCCAGCAGCCCGGGGAAAGGAAGGGGTCGAAACTTC. The encoded protein is CASSPGKGRGRNF.